The present entry profiles one T cell receptor beta chain with its context. Its recognized antigen is unknown. Per-nucleotide qualities are absent, and no much larger clonotype sits a single base away. This sample stems from a study of blood T cell repertoires in COVID-19 (dated by TCRdb to about 2020). For the wider study: The collaborator samples originated in the United States, Italy and Spain and spanned the acute and convalescent phases of COVID-19. Subjects who had been exposed to COVID-19, were actively infected with it, or had recovered from it provided the deeply sampled blood TCRbeta repertoires that made up the dataset. Sample metadata almost always included a de-identified subject ID, COVID-19 status, age in years and sex. Where available, HLA class I and class II types were taken from metadata supplied by the sample provider and were not determined by assay-based typing. The prospective study material was composed of cDNA or gDNA derived from T cells, B-cell-depleted T cells, or PBMCs. Samples came from the ongoing ImmuneRACE study (first 160 participants) plus 1,254 subjects from 6 global collaborators. The repertoires were released in a freely available public database meant as a resource for research on the immune response to SARS-CoV-2.

General findings and caveats noted by the study authors: The amount of clinical and demographic metadata varied by source and participant and was provided uncurated.

TCRbeta CDR3 regions were amplified from genomic DNA using the immunoSEQ Assay, a bias-controlled multiplex PCR. In the source study's methods: The number of nucleated cells in each sample was estimated from the amplification of reference gene primers within the assay. Sequence reads were collapsed and filtered to measure the absolute abundance of every unique TCRbeta CDR3 rearrangement. Productive Simpson clonality was computed per sample as the square root of Simpson's diversity index over productive rearrangements. The clones in this table, taken by TCRdb from immuneACCESS, are in-frame only. Not every clone is retained; where verified, under half of the shortfall comes from an unresolved V gene, and the cause of the rest is unknown. V and J calls and clone size are as listed in that table; D and trimming were resolved from the DNA. The table for this sample lists approximately 300,000 clones; around 90% of them were counted only once. The ten largest clones take up around 2.5% of the sample.

Participants in the prospective study were aged roughly 18 to 100 years, lived in under 30 United States geographic areas, and enrolled through a virtual design. In the prospective study, cohorts were assigned on the basis of participant-reported clinical history obtained from a screening survey and a study questionnaire. ImmuneRACE Cohort 3 recovered participants were defined by two consecutive negative NP/OP PCR tests, healthcare professional clearance, or symptom resolution. In the prospective study, whole blood, serum and a nasopharyngeal or oropharyngeal swab were collected from each participant by mobile phlebotomists. Prospective study participants could optionally give additional blood draws and questionnaires over an approximately two-month period. Before DNA extraction, prospective study blood samples were shipped either frozen or at room temperature. The clonotype comes from a man between 60 and 75 years old who had recovered from COVID-19. Sequencing used PBMCs or T cells enriched from blood (not recorded which).

The nucleotides read TGTGCCAGTAGTACCGGGACAGGGGGCTCCTACGAGCAGTACTTC. This codes for CASSTGTGGSYEQYF. The rearranged chain carries TRBV19 and TRBJ2-7, with 11 bases matching TRBD1. From the cysteine through the phenylalanine, the CDR3 covers 15 amino acids. The CDR3 DNA has 45 bases and is translated from base 1. Ends trimmed: V by 4 bases, J by 0 bases; bases unmatched to a gene: 2. The germline V gene (reference sequence) provides CDR1 LNHDA and CDR2 SQIVND.